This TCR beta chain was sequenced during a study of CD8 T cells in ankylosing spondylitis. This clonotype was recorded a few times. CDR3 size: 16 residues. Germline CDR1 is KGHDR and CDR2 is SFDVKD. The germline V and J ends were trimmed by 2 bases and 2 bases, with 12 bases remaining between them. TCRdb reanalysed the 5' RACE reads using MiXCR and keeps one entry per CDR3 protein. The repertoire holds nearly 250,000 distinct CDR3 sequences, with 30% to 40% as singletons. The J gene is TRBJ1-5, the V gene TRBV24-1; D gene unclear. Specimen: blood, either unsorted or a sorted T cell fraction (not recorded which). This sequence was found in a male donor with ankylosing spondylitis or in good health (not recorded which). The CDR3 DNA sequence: TGTGCCACCAGTGATTCGTCGGGTGTGGGCAATCAGCCCCAGCATTTT. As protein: CATSDSSGVGNQPQHF.